Listed below are T cell receptor beta chains from one sample, sequenced in a study of blood T cell repertoires in COVID-19. Clones were sequenced by immunoSEQ multiplex PCR, and TCRdb holds only the in-frame ones, with some missing. The sample holds fewer than 80,000 clones, 86% seen once. Sequencing used peripheral blood. The origin of the receptors is a young man with acute or convalescent COVID-19. CDR3s include the opening cysteine and the closing phenylalanine or tryptophan. A D gene is named only where the DNA matches it firmly. The listing skips clone size in some rows; elsewhere it reads once, few, many or a size class.

TRBJ2-1,TRBD2,TRBV9,NA,CASSAPGGSPNEQFF,TGTGCCAGCAGCGCCCCCGGCGGGAGCCCCAATGAGCAGTTCTTC
TRBJ1-6,TRBD1,TRBV12-3/TRBV12-4,NA,CASSGQGDSPLHF,TGTGCCAGCTCGGGACAGGGCGATTCACCCCTCCACTTT
TRBJ1-2,NA,TRBV11-2,NA,CASSFQGSYGYTF,TGTGCCAGCAGCTTCCAGGGGTCCTATGGCTACACCTTC
TRBJ1-1,NA,TRBV2,NA,CAGGDSTAFF,TGTGCCGGTGGAGACAGTACGGCTTTCTTT
TRBJ2-7,TRBD2,TRBV11-2,once,CASSLTLAASYEQYF,TGTGCCAGCAGCCTTACACTAGCGGCCTCCTACGAGCAGTACTTC
TRBJ1-1,TRBD1,TRBV19,NA,CASYTGGQDTEAFF,TGTGCCAGTTACACAGGGGGCCAGGACACTGAAGCTTTCTTT
TRBJ1-1,NA,TRBV3-1/TRBV3-2,NA,CASSHRSTDLNTEAFF,TGTGCCAGCAGCCACAGATCGACAGACCTAAACACTGAAGCTTTCTTT
TRBJ2-1,TRBD2,TRBV18,few,CASSLMFGLAGENEQFF,TGTGCCAGCTCACTCATGTTCGGACTAGCGGGAGAGAATGAGCAGTTCTTC
TRBJ1-6,NA,TRBV6-4,NA,CASSGEGRGVPNSPLHF,TGTGCCAGCAGTGGCGAAGGCAGGGGCGTTCCCAATTCACCCCTCCACTTT
TRBJ2-3,NA,TRBV30,NA,CAWRAVRYTDTQYF,TGTGCCTGGAGAGCGGTCCGATACACAGATACGCAGTATTTT
TRBJ2-7,TRBD2,TRBV10-3,NA,CAITKGLAGGRDEQYF,TGTGCCATCACTAAGGGACTAGCGGGAGGACGGGACGAGCAGTACTTC
TRBJ2-5,TRBD2,TRBV11-2,NA,CASSRTGTSGGEYQETQYF,TGTGCCAGCAGCCGAACCGGGACTAGCGGGGGGGAGTACCAAGAGACCCAGTACTTC
TRBJ1-4,NA,TRBV6-5,NA,CASSPRTDYNEKLFF,TGTGCCAGCAGTCCCCGGACCGACTATAATGAAAAACTGTTTTTT
TRBJ1-3,NA,TRBV23-1,once,CASSTPGSGGGNTIYF,TGCGCCAGCAGTACACCGGGGTCTGGAGGGGGAAACACCATATATTTT
TRBJ2-2,TRBD2,TRBV19,once,CASSIGAGGGTGELFF,TGTGCCAGTAGTATCGGAGCGGGAGGGGGCACCGGGGAGCTGTTTTTT
TRBJ1-1,NA,TRBV19,NA,CASSYRGGTEAFF,TGTGCCAGTAGTTATCGGGGGGGCACTGAAGCTTTCTTT
TRBJ1-1,NA,TRBV29-1,NA,CSVEAKGSVNTEAFF,TGCAGCGTTGAAGCAAAGGGGTCGGTGAACACTGAAGCTTTCTTT
TRBJ1-2,NA,TRBV5-8,NA,CASSLFMGYTF,TGTGCCAGCAGCTTGTTTATGGGCTACACCTTC
TRBJ1-1,NA,TRBV5-1,NA,CASSAAVNTEAFF,TGCGCCAGCAGCGCCGCAGTTAACACTGAAGCTTTCTTT
TRBJ2-7,TRBD1,TRBV27,NA,CASSRYGQAAHEQYF,TGTGCCAGCAGCCGGTATGGACAGGCAGCCCACGAGCAGTACTTC
TRBJ2-2,TRBD1,TRBV7-9,NA,CASSLQGARTGELFF,TGTGCCAGCAGCTTACAGGGGGCTAGGACCGGGGAGCTGTTTTTT
TRBJ1-5,TRBD1,TRBV2,NA,CASSTQGPYNQPQHF,TGTGCCAGCAGTACACAGGGGCCTTACAATCAGCCCCAGCATTTT
TRBJ1-5,NA,TRBV3-1/TRBV3-2,NA,CASSRGVVNQPQHF,TGTGCCAGCAGCCGCGGGGTCGTCAATCAGCCCCAGCATTTT
TRBJ1-4,NA,TRBV18,NA,CASSPEGTNEKLFF,TGTGCCAGCTCACCGGAGGGAACTAATGAAAAACTGTTTTTT
TRBJ1-1,NA,TRBV27,few,CASSPPGSFGEAFF,TGTGCCAGCAGTCCCCCGGGGTCCTTTGGTGAAGCTTTCTTT
TRBJ2-3,NA,TRBV11-1,NA,CASSPTDTQYF,TGTGCCAGCAGTCCGACAGATACGCAGTATTTT
TRBJ2-1,NA,TRBV4-1,NA,CASSQDENPMYEQFF,TGCGCCAGCAGCCAAGACGAGAACCCCATGTATGAGCAGTTCTTC
TRBJ1-3,NA,TRBV24-1,NA,CATSVPGPTSGNTIYF,TGTGCCACCAGTGTCCCAGGGCCGACCTCTGGAAACACCATATATTTT
TRBJ1-1,TRBD1,TRBV5-1,NA,CASSQLQGMNTEAFF,TGCGCCAGCAGCCAACTACAGGGGATGAACACTGAAGCTTTCTTT
TRBJ1-4,NA,TRBV6-2/TRBV6-3,NA,CASSYGGANEKLFF,TGTGCCAGCAGTTACGGGGGCGCCAATGAAAAACTGTTTTTT
TRBJ1-4,TRBD1,TRBV5-1,NA,CASSLERDSRLFF,TGTGCCAGCAGCTTAGAAAGGGACAGCAGACTGTTTTTT
TRBJ1-1,NA,TRBV7-6,NA,CASSLEGVGTEAFF,TGTGCCAGCAGCTTAGAGGGGGTCGGCACTGAAGCTTTCTTT
TRBJ1-3,NA,TRBV5-4,NA,CASSLGQTGNTIYF,TGTGCCAGCAGCTTGGGGCAGACTGGAAACACCATATATTTT
TRBJ2-7,NA,TRBV7-2,NA,CASSTVTGSYEQYF,TGTGCCAGCAGCACTGTGACTGGCTCCTACGAGCAGTACTTC
TRBJ1-4,NA,TRBV7-9,NA,CASSPGGNTNEKLFF,TGTGCCAGCAGCCCCGGGGGGAATACTAATGAAAAACTGTTTTTT
TRBJ2-1,TRBD1,TRBV19,NA,CASSTKLRDSSYNEQFF,TGTGCCAGTAGTACCAAGCTACGGGACAGCTCCTACAATGAGCAGTTCTTC
TRBJ1-2,NA,TRBV5-1,NA,CASSLDGGEDGYTF,TGCGCCAGCAGCTTGGACGGCGGGGAAGATGGCTACACCTTC
TRBJ2-5,TRBD1,TRBV5-1,NA,CASSFGQGAGETQYF,TGCGCCAGCAGCTTTGGGCAGGGGGCAGGGGAGACCCAGTACTTC
TRBJ1-4,TRBD1,TRBV10-3,NA,CAIRQGPNEKLFF,TGTGCCATCAGACAGGGGCCTAATGAAAAACTGTTTTTT
TRBJ2-3,NA,TRBV10-2,NA,CASSGRDTQYF,TGCGCCAGCAGTGGGAGAGATACGCAGTATTTT
TRBJ1-4,NA,TRBV6-6,NA,CASSPSDSSNEKLFF,TGTGCCAGCAGCCCATCGGACAGCTCTAATGAAAAACTGTTTTTT
TRBJ2-1,TRBD1,TRBV7-7,NA,CASSLDRGLEQFF,TGTGCTAGCAGCTTAGACAGGGGCCTTGAGCAGTTCTTC
TRBJ2-1,NA,TRBV5-6,NA,CASSLVAVDEQFF,TGTGCCAGCAGCTTGGTAGCGGTGGATGAGCAGTTCTTC
TRBJ1-6,NA,TRBV18,few,CASSPPNGREGNSPLHF,TGTGCCAGCTCACCACCCAATGGCAGGGAAGGTAATTCACCCCTCCACTTT
TRBJ1-2,TRBD1,TRBV14,NA,CASSQIGGFDYGYTF,TGTGCCAGCAGCCAAATAGGGGGCTTCGACTATGGCTACACCTTC
TRBJ2-3,TRBD2,TRBV5-8,NA,CASSTRGGDTQYF,TGTGCCAGCAGCACACGGGGGGGAGATACGCAGTATTTT
TRBJ1-2,TRBD1,TRBV18,NA,CASSRAQGANYGYTF,TGTGCCAGCTCCCGGGCGCAGGGGGCTAACTATGGCTACACCTTC
TRBJ1-2,TRBD1,TRBV7-9,NA,CASSLPGQENYGYTF,TGTGCCAGCAGCCTCCCGGGACAGGAGAACTATGGCTACACCTTC